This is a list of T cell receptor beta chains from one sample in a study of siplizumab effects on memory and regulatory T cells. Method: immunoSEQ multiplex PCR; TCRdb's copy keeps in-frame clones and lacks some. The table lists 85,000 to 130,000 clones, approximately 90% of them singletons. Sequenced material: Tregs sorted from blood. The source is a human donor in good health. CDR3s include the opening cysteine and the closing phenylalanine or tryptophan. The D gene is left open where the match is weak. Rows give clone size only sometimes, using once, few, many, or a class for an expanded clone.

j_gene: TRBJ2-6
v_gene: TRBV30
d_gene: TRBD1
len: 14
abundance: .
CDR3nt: TGTGCCTGGTCAGGACAGGCTGGGGCCAACGTCCTGACTTTC
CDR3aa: CAWSGQAGANVLTF

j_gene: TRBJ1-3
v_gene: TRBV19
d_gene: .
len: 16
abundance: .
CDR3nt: TGTGCCAGTAGTTCGGGACGGCTGAACTCTGGAAACACCATATATTTT
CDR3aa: CASSSGRLNSGNTIYF

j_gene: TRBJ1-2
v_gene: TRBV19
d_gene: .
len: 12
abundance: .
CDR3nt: TGTGCCAGTAGTATGCAGGGCTATGGCTACACCTTC
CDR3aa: CASSMQGYGYTF

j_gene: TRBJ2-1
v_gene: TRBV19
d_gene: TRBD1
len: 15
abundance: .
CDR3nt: TGTGCCAGTAGCAGGGACAGAGAATCCTACAATGAGCAGTTCTTC
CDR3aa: CASSRDRESYNEQFF

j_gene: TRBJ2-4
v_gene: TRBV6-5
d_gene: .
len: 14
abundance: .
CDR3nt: TGTGCCAGCAGTTCCAGGGTTGCCAAAAACATTCAGTACTTC
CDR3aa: CASSSRVAKNIQYF

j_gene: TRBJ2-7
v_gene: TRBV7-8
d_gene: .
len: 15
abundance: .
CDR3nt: TGTGCCAGCAGCTACCAGGGGACCCCTGCGGAAGAGCAGTACTTC
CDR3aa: CASSYQGTPAEEQYF

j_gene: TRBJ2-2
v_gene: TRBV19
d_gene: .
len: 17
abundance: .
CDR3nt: TGTGCCAGTAGTATACGCGGGGCTTCAATAGACACCGGGGAGCTGTTTTTT
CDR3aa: CASSIRGASIDTGELFF

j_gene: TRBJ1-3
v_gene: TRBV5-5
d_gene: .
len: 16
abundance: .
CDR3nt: TGTGCCAGCAGTCCTGGGCCAGGGCCTATTGGAAACACCATATATTTT
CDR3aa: CASSPGPGPIGNTIYF

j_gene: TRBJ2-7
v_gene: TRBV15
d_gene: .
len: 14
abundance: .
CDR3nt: TGTGCCACCAGCAGAGTTGGGGGTATCAACGAGCAGTACTTC
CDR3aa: CATSRVGGINEQYF

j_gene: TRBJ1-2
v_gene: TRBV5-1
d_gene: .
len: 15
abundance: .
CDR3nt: TGCGCCAGCAGCCTCCGGACAGATGGACCGTATGGCTACACCTTC
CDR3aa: CASSLRTDGPYGYTF

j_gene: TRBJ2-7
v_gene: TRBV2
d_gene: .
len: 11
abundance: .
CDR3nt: TGTGCCAGCAGTGGAGACAGCCCCCCTGACTTC
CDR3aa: CASSGDSPPDF

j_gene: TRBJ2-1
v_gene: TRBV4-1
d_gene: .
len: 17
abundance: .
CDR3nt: TGCGCCAGCAGCCAAGAAGGTGGTGGCAGCTCCAGAAATGAGCAGTTCTTC
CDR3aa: CASSQEGGGSSRNEQFF

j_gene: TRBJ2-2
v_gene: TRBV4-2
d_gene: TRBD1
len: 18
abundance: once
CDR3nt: TGTGCCAGCAGCCAAGACTCCGGGACAGGGGGAGACACCGGGGAGCTGTTTTTT
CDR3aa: CASSQDSGTGGDTGELFF

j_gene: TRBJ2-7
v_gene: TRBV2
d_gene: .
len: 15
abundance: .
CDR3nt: TGTGCCAGCAGGGAAGTCCGGGACCGAACCTACGAGCAGTACTTC
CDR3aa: CASREVRDRTYEQYF

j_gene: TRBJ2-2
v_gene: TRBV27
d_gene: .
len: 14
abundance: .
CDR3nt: TGTGCCAGCAGTTTTACACTTAACACCGGGGAGCTGTTTTTT
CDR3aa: CASSFTLNTGELFF

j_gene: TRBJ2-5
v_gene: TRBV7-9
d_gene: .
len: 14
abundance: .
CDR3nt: TGTGCCAGCGGAGCTCGTATCTTCCAAGAGACCCAGTACTTC
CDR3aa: CASGARIFQETQYF

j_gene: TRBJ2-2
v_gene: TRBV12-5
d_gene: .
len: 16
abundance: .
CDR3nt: TGTGCTAGTGGTCCCCAGGGACTGGGGACGGTCGGGGAGCTGTTTTTT
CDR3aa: CASGPQGLGTVGELFF

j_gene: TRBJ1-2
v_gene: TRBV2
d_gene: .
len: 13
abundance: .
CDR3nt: TGTGCCAGCAGCATGGGGGGTTCCTATGGCTACACCTTC
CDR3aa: CASSMGGSYGYTF

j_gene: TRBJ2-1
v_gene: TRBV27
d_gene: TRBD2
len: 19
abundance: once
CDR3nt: TGTGCCAGCAGCCGGTCTCTTTTTGGACTAGCGGGAAACCTAAATGAGCAGTTCTTC
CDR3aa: CASSRSLFGLAGNLNEQFF

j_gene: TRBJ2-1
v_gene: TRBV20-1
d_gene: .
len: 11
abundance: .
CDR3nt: TGCAGTGCTAGAGATGTCGGGGAGCAGTTCTTC
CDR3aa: CSARDVGEQFF

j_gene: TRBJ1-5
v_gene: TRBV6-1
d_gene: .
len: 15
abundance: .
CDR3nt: TGTGCCAGCAGCCAAACCGGGAACTGGGGTCAGCCCCAGCATTTT
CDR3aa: CASSQTGNWGQPQHF

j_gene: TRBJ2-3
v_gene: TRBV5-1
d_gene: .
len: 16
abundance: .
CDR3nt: TGCGCCAGCAGCTTGCTGCCCGGGAGAGGCACAGATGCGCAGTATTTT
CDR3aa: CASSLLPGRGTDAQYF

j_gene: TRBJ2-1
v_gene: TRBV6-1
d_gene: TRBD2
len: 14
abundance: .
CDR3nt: TGTGCCAGCACCGGACTAGCCGACTACAATGAGCAGTTCTTC
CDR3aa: CASTGLADYNEQFF

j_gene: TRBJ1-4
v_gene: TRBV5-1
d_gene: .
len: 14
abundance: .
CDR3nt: TGCGCCAGCAGCCAGGGACTTATGGGTGAAAAACTGTTTTTT
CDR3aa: CASSQGLMGEKLFF

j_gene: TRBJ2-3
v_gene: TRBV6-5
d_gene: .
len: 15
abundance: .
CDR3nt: TGTGCCAGCAGTCCAACCGTCAGGATAGCAGATACGCAGTATTTT
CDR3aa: CASSPTVRIADTQYF

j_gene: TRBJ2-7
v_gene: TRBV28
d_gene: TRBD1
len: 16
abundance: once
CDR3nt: TGTGCCAGCAGATTGGAGGGACAGGGTCGGGTCTACGAGCAGTACTTC
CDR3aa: CASRLEGQGRVYEQYF

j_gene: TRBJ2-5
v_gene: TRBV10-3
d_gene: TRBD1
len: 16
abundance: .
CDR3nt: TGTGCCATCAGTGTGGTTAGCGTACCCTCAGGGGGGACCCAGTACTTC
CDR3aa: CAISVVSVPSGGTQYF

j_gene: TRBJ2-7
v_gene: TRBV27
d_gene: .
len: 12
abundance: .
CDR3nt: TGTGCCAGCAGGGACAGATCCTACGAGCAGTACTTC
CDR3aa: CASRDRSYEQYF

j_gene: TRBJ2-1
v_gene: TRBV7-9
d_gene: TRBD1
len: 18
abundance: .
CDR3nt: TGTGCCAGCAGCCTGAGGGACAGAACCCGAAACTCCTACAATGAGCAGTTCTTC
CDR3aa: CASSLRDRTRNSYNEQFF

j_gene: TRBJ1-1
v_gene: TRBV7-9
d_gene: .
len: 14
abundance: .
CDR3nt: TGTGCCAGCAGCCAAAAGGGGTTTGGCACTGAAGCTTTCTTT
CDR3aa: CASSQKGFGTEAFF

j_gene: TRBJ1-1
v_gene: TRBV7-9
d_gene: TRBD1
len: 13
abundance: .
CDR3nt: TGTGCCAGCAGCCTATTATCAAGGGACAGGGCTTTCTTT
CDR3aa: CASSLLSRDRAFF

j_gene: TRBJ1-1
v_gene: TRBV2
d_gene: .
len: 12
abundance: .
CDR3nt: TGTGCCAGCAGCCTTTTTGAGGAAGAAGCTTTCTTT
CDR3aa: CASSLFEEEAFF

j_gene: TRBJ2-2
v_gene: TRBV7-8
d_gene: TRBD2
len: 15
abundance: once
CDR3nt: TGTGCCAGCAGCCCTTGGACTAGCGGGACCGGGGAGCTGTTTTTT
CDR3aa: CASSPWTSGTGELFF

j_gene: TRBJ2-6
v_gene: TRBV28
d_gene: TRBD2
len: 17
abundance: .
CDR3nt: TGTGCCAGCAGTGTTAACGTCCTAGCGGTTGGGGCCAACGTCCTGACTTTC
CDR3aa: CASSVNVLAVGANVLTF

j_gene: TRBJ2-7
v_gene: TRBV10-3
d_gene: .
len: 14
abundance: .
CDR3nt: TGTGCCACCTCGCGCATATCGGGTGCCTACGAGCAGTACTTC
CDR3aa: CATSRISGAYEQYF

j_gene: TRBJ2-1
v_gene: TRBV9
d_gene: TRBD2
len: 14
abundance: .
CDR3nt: TGTGCCAGCAGTGAACTAGCGGTTTACAATGAGCAGTTCTTC
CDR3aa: CASSELAVYNEQFF

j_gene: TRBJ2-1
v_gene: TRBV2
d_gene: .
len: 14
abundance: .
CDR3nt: TGTGCCAGCAGTGGTGTTACGAGCTACAATGAGCAGTTCTTC
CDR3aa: CASSGVTSYNEQFF

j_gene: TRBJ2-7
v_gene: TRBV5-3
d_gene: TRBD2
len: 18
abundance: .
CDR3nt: TGTGCCAGAAGCCAGGGACTAGCGGGCCACCCGCGTTGTTACGAGCAGTACTTC
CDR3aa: CARSQGLAGHPRCYEQYF

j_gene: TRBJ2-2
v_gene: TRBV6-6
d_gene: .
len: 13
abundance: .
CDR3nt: TGTGCCAGCATGGCAGCGAACACCGGGGAGCTGTTTTTT
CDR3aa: CASMAANTGELFF

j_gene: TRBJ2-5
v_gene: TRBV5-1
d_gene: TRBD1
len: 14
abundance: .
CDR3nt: TGCGCCAGCAGCGCAGACAGGGGGACAGAGACCCAGTACTTC
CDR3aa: CASSADRGTETQYF

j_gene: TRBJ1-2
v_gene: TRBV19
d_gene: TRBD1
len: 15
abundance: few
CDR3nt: TGTGCCAGTAGGACCGACAGGGGGCCTCACTATGGCTACACCTTC
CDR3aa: CASRTDRGPHYGYTF

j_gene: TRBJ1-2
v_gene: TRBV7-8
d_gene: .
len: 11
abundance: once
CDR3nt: TGTGCCTCAACGGGACACGGGGGCTACACCTTC
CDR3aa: CASTGHGGYTF

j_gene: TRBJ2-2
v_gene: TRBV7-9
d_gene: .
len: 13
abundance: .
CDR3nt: TGTGCCACAAAGAGGGGCGCGACCGGGGAGCTGTTTTTT
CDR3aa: CATKRGATGELFF

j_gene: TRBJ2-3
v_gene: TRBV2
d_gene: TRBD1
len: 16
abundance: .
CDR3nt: TGTGCCAGCAGAGCCAATAACAGGGGTGGCACAGATACGCAGTATTTT
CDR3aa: CASRANNRGGTDTQYF

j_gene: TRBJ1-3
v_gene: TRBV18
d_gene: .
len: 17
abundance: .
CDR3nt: TGTGCCAGCTCACCGATAAGGGACATTGCCTCTGGAAACACCATATATTTT
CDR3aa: CASSPIRDIASGNTIYF

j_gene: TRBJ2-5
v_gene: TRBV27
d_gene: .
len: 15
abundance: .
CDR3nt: TGTGCCAGCAGTCGGGACTCCCGGGGAGGAGAGACCCAGTACTTC
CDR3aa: CASSRDSRGGETQYF

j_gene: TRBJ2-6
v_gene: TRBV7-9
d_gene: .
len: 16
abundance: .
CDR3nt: TGTGCCAGCAGCTTAGGGGCGGTCTCTGGGGCCAACGTCCTGACTTTC
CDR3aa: CASSLGAVSGANVLTF

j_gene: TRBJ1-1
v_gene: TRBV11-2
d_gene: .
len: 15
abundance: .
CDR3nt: TGTGCCAGCAGCTTAGGGGTATTGAGGGGAGGGCATGCTTTCTTT
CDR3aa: CASSLGVLRGGHAFF

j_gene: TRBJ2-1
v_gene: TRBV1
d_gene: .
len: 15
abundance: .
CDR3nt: TGCACCAGCAGCCGTAGGGGGAGGGCCTACAATGAGCAGTTCTTC
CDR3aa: CTSSRRGRAYNEQFF

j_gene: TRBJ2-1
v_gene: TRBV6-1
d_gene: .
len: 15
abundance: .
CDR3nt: TGTGCCAGCAGTGACTCAACGGTCCCTCTCAATGAGCAGTTCTTC
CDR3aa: CASSDSTVPLNEQFF

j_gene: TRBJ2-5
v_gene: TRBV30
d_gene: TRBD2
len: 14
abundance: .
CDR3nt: TGTGCCTGGAGCGGGACTACCTCCGGGGAGACCCAGTACTTC
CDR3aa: CAWSGTTSGETQYF

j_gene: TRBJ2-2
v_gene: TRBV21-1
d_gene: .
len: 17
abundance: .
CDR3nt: TGTGCCAGCAGCACAAGGGTGGGAAAGCGGAACACCGGGGAGCTGTTTTTT
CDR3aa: CASSTRVGKRNTGELFF

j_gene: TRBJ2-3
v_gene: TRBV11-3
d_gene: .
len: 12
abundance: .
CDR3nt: TGTGCCAGCAGCTCTTACACAGATACGCAGTATTTT
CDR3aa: CASSSYTDTQYF

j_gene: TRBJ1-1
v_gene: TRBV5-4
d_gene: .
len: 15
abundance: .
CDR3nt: TGTGCCAGCAGCTTCAATATCAGGGAGAACACTGAAGCTTTCTTT
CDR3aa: CASSFNIRENTEAFF